The following is a TCR beta chain sequence with its context. The antigen is undetermined. This table comes from immunoSEQ multiplex PCR, and its TCRdb copy is limited to in-frame clones, with some not included. This table has about 3,500 clones, 59% appearing once. This record comes from a study of regulatory dendritic cells for organ transplantation. Notes on the study in general: Regulatory dendritic cells appeared to expand memory CD8+ clones less than mature ones. Naive CD4+ and CD8+ repertoires were highly diverse; memory CD8+ was most oligoclonal.

CFSE-labeled sorted T cells met regulatory or mature dendritic cells for roughly 5 days. FACS sorted CD4+ or CD8+ T cells into CD45RA+ naive and CD45RO+ memory. The CDR3 totals 11 residues. Germline CDR1 reads MNHEY; CDR2 reads SMNVEV (reference sequence). V shed 8 bases and J 6 bases; nucleotides not matched to a gene: 1. The TCR originated in a human donor in good health. This chain uses TRBV27 with TRBJ1-2; 9 bases map to TRBD1. The specimen was memory CD8+ T cells from blood cultured with dendritic cells. Stated subset: CD45RO+ memory T cells. The CDR3 protein is CASGQGNGYTF. In DNA form, the CDR3 reads TGTGCCAGCGGACAGGGGAATGGCTACACCTTC.